This is a list of T cell receptor beta chains from one sample in a study of blood T cell repertoires in COVID-19. The protocol was immunoSEQ multiplex PCR, while the TCRdb copy is restricted to in-frame clones and leaves out a portion. The sample includes some 150,000 clones, approximately 80% of them seen just once. Sequences were obtained from peripheral blood. The receptors derive from a woman aged 40 to 49 with active or convalescent COVID-19. The CDR3 runs from the conserved cysteine through the conserved F or W. The order of the fields is V gene, D gene, clone size, J gene, CDR3 DNA, CDR3 protein. D genes are given only for firm matches. Clone size is stated in some rows and not others, as once, few, many or a class when expanded.

V gene: TRBV19
D gene: TRBD1
clone size: -
J gene: TRBJ2-1
CDR3 DNA: TGTGCCAGTAGTCCCGACAGGGGTTATGAGCAGTTCTTC
CDR3 protein: CASSPDRGYEQFF

V gene: TRBV2
D gene: TRBD2
clone size: -
J gene: TRBJ2-1
CDR3 DNA: TGTGCCAGCAGTGAAGTAAGACTAGCGGTGTACAATGAGCAGTTCTTC
CDR3 protein: CASSEVRLAVYNEQFF

V gene: TRBV24-1
D gene: TRBD1
clone size: -
J gene: TRBJ1-2
CDR3 DNA: TGTGCCACCAGTGATGCGACAGGGGGCAACTATGGCTACACCTTC
CDR3 protein: CATSDATGGNYGYTF

V gene: TRBV4-3
D gene: -
clone size: -
J gene: TRBJ2-7
CDR3 DNA: TGCGCCAGCAGCCAAGGGTTTAGTAGCGCCTACGAGCAGTACTTC
CDR3 protein: CASSQGFSSAYEQYF

V gene: TRBV14
D gene: -
clone size: -
J gene: TRBJ2-5
CDR3 DNA: TGTGCCAGCAGCCAAGCCGGGCGGGGCGGTCGGGAGACCCAGTACTTC
CDR3 protein: CASSQAGRGGRETQYF

V gene: TRBV4-3
D gene: -
clone size: -
J gene: TRBJ2-3
CDR3 DNA: TGCGCCAGCAGCCAAACCCCGGGACTCTTTAGCACAGATACGCAGTATTTT
CDR3 protein: CASSQTPGLFSTDTQYF

V gene: TRBV3-1/TRBV3-2
D gene: -
clone size: once
J gene: TRBJ2-5
CDR3 DNA: TGTGCCAGCAGCCAAGGCCTCAGAAGGGCGCGTGAGGGGACCCAGTACTTC
CDR3 protein: CASSQGLRRAREGTQYF

V gene: TRBV28
D gene: TRBD1
clone size: -
J gene: TRBJ1-2
CDR3 DNA: TGTGCCAGCAGTTTACAGACAGGGGTGGCCGGCTACACCTTC
CDR3 protein: CASSLQTGVAGYTF

V gene: TRBV3-1/TRBV3-2
D gene: TRBD2
clone size: -
J gene: TRBJ2-1
CDR3 DNA: TGTGCCAGCAGCCAGGGTCTAGCGGACAATGAGCAGTTCTTC
CDR3 protein: CASSQGLADNEQFF

V gene: TRBV10-1
D gene: -
clone size: -
J gene: TRBJ2-2
CDR3 DNA: TGCGCCAGCAGTGGTACGACTGTAAACACCGGGGAGCTGTTTTTT
CDR3 protein: CASSGTTVNTGELFF

V gene: TRBV15
D gene: TRBD2
clone size: -
J gene: TRBJ2-5
CDR3 DNA: TGTGCCACCGCACTACTAAGCGGGGGGATACAAGAGACCCAGTACTTC
CDR3 protein: CATALLSGGIQETQYF

V gene: TRBV4-3
D gene: -
clone size: once
J gene: TRBJ1-3
CDR3 DNA: TGCGCCAGCAGCCACTCCGGGACAACGGGAAACACCATATATTTT
CDR3 protein: CASSHSGTTGNTIYF

V gene: TRBV9
D gene: -
clone size: few
J gene: TRBJ1-1
CDR3 DNA: TGTGCCAGCAGCGTAGGCCCCGGCGGGAACACTGAAGCTTTCTTT
CDR3 protein: CASSVGPGGNTEAFF

V gene: TRBV10-2
D gene: TRBD2
clone size: -
J gene: TRBJ2-1
CDR3 DNA: TGCGCCAGCAGTGAGGCTAGCGGGGGTACTGTCCTTGAGCAGTTCTTC
CDR3 protein: CASSEASGGTVLEQFF